This TCR beta chain was recovered during a study of blood T cell repertoires in COVID-19. Clones were sequenced by immunoSEQ multiplex PCR, and TCRdb holds only the in-frame ones, with some missing. Of hundreds of thousands of clones in the sample, about 87% are singletons; the top ten hold 2.5% to 3%. V lost 3 bases and J lost 0, with 20 bases in between. Germline loops: CDR1 SEHNR, CDR2 FQNEAQ (reference sequence). This CDR3 has 19 amino acids. Specimen: PBMCs or T cells enriched from blood (not recorded which). The TCR comes from a woman aged 45-65 years who had recovered from COVID-19. The V and J genes are TRBV7-9 and TRBJ2-2; possibly TRBD2 for D (5 bases). The CDR3 spells CASSFTLIEGRANTGELFF. CDR3 coding DNA: TGTGCCAGCAGCTTTACTCTGATAGAGGGAAGAGCGAACACCGGGGAGCTGTTTTTT. The whole variable domain, filled in from reference TRBV7-9 and TRBJ2-2, reads DTGVSQNPRHKITKRGQNVTFRCDPISEHNRLYWYRQTLGQGPEFLTYFQNEAQLEKSRLLSDRFSAERPKGSFSTLEIQRTEQGDSAMYLCASSFTLIEGRANTGELFFGEGSRLTVL.